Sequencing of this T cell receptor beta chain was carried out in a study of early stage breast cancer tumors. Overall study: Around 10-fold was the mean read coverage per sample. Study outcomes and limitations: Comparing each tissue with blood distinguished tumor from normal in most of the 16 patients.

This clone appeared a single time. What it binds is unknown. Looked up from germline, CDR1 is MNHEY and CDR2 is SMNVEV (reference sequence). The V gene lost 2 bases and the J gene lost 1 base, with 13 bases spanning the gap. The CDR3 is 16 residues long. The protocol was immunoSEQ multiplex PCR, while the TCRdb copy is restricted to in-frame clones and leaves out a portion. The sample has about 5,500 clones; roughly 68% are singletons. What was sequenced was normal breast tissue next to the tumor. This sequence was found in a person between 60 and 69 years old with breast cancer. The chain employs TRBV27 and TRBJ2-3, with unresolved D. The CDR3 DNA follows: TGTGCCAGCAGTTTAGGGATCGCGGTAGGCACAGATACGCAGTATTTT. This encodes CASSLGIAVGTDTQYF.